The rows below give T cell receptor beta chains drawn from one sample of a study of PD-L1 blockade in urothelial cancer. Some clones are missing from TCRdb's copy, which holds only in-frame ones; the method was immunoSEQ multiplex PCR. The data hold 35,000 to 45,000 clones, with roughly 87% observed a single time. Sequenced here: PBMCs, sampled around atezolizumab (anti-PD-L1) treatment. The receptors derive from a man between 70 and 80 years old with urothelial cancer. The CDR3 runs from the conserved cysteine through the conserved F or W. The D gene is left open where the match is weak. Expanded clones get a size class; other rows say once, few or many, or leave the size out.

cdr3_nt: TGTGCCAGCAGCTTGGAAAGCGGGGTCAATGAGCAGTTCTTC; cdr3_aa: CASSLESGVNEQFF; v_call: TRBV5-6; d_call: TRBD2; clone_size: -; j_call: TRBJ2-1
cdr3_nt: TGTGCCATCAGGAGGGAGGGGAGGGGCTCTGGAAACACCATATATTTT; cdr3_aa: CAIRREGRGSGNTIYF; v_call: TRBV10-3; d_call: -; clone_size: -; j_call: TRBJ1-3
cdr3_nt: TGTGCCAGCAGCGGGGGGACTAGCGGGGGTCCAGATACGCAGTATTTT; cdr3_aa: CASSGGTSGGPDTQYF; v_call: TRBV11-3; d_call: TRBD2; clone_size: -; j_call: TRBJ2-3
cdr3_nt: TGTGCCAGCAGCCTAATAGGACAGCACTATGGCTACACCTTC; cdr3_aa: CASSLIGQHYGYTF; v_call: TRBV11-2; d_call: -; clone_size: -; j_call: TRBJ1-2
cdr3_nt: TGCGCCAGCAGCTTCGGGGGCACCGGGGAGCTGTTTTTT; cdr3_aa: CASSFGGTGELFF; v_call: TRBV5-1; d_call: -; clone_size: -; j_call: TRBJ2-2
cdr3_nt: TGTGCCAGCGGCCTCGGAGGCAGGAACACCGGGGAGCTGTTTTTT; cdr3_aa: CASGLGGRNTGELFF; v_call: TRBV5-4; d_call: -; clone_size: -; j_call: TRBJ2-2
cdr3_nt: TGTGCCAGCTGGACGGGGAAATCTGGAAACACCATATATTTT; cdr3_aa: CASWTGKSGNTIYF; v_call: TRBV6-5; d_call: -; clone_size: -; j_call: TRBJ1-3
cdr3_nt: TGTGCCAGCAGTCCCGACGGAACTAGCGGGAGGAATGAGCAGTTCTTC; cdr3_aa: CASSPDGTSGRNEQFF; v_call: TRBV7-7; d_call: TRBD2; clone_size: -; j_call: TRBJ2-1
cdr3_nt: TGTGCCAGCAGCTTGGGGACAGGGGGCCGACCGAACACCGGGGAGCTGTTTTTT; cdr3_aa: CASSLGTGGRPNTGELFF; v_call: TRBV5-8; d_call: TRBD1; clone_size: few; j_call: TRBJ2-2
cdr3_nt: TGTGCCAGCACCCGGGCCATCGGGGACACTGAAGCTTTCTTT; cdr3_aa: CASTRAIGDTEAFF; v_call: TRBV9; d_call: -; clone_size: -; j_call: TRBJ1-1
cdr3_nt: TGTGCCAGCAGCTCTCCCGGGACAGGTATCTCTGGGGCCAACGTCCTGACTTTC; cdr3_aa: CASSSPGTGISGANVLTF; v_call: TRBV7-3; d_call: TRBD1; clone_size: -; j_call: TRBJ2-6
cdr3_nt: TGCGCCAGCAGCTTGACGGCAGGGGGCCGTCAAGAGACCCAGTACTTC; cdr3_aa: CASSLTAGGRQETQYF; v_call: TRBV5-1; d_call: TRBD1; clone_size: -; j_call: TRBJ2-5
cdr3_nt: TGTGCCAGCATTCGTGACAGGCCCGAAGTAACTATGAACACTGAAGCTTTCTTT; cdr3_aa: CASIRDRPEVTMNTEAFF; v_call: TRBV2; d_call: -; clone_size: -; j_call: TRBJ1-1
cdr3_nt: TGTGCCAGCAGCCAAAAACAGGGGAGAGTGAACACTGAAGCTTTCTTT; cdr3_aa: CASSQKQGRVNTEAFF; v_call: TRBV7-3; d_call: TRBD1; clone_size: -; j_call: TRBJ1-1